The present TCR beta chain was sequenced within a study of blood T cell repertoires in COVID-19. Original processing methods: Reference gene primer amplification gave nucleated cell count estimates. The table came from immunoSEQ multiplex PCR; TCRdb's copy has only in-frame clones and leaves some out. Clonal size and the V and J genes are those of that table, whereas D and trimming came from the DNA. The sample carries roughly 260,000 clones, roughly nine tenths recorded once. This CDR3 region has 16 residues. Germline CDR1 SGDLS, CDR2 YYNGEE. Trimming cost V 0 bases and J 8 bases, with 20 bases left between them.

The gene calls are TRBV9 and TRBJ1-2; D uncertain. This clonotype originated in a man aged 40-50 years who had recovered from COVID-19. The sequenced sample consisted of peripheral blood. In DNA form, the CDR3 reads TGTGCCAGCAGCGTAGCTACGACAACATTAGGTCAAGGCTACACCTTC. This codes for CASSVATTTLGQGYTF.